The sequence of this T cell receptor (beta chain) was determined in a study of cytomegalovirus exposure and HLA in healthy donors (dated by TCRdb to the late 2010s). Turning to the overall study: According to an earlier analysis of 587 of the donors, roughly 180 million T cells yielded 117 million unique TCR beta sequences and around 300 Gb of sequence data. Around 320 gigabases of sequencing data and some 85 million unique TCR sequences were included in an early release covering roughly 700 HLA-typed donors. Among the roughly 400 genotyped donors, approximately 77% belonged to the genetic ancestry cluster associated with self-reported Caucasian donors. The aim of the study was to test whether cataloging public T cell receptors could identify signatures of past pathogen exposure. The T cell repertoires of 666 subjects were profiled by immunosequencing and related to cytomegalovirus serostatus. A separate validation cohort of 90 to 150 different subjects was used in addition to the approximately 700-subject first cohort. To predict cytomegalovirus infection status, the study brought together high-throughput TCR immunosequencing, statistical association of individual TCRs with disease status, and machine learning. A later analysis re-analyzed previously published TCR beta repertoires from hundreds of donors and added high-resolution HLA genotyping to study TCR occurrence patterns. In the later analysis, no new phenotypic data were used to find candidate immune exposures; instead, reliance was placed on TCR beta sequences and their occurrence across donors. In an earlier analysis of 587 of the donors, high-throughput TCR beta sequencing was used to judge whether each TCR beta V gene segment behaved as functional or pseudogenic. Alongside the repertoire data, information on donor age, sex, ethnicity and CMV serostatus was compiled. In a later genetic analysis, genome-wide SNP genotypes for about 65% of the roughly 670 donors were used, and that subset was treated as a discovery cohort. Every discovery cohort repertoire had been produced on one sequencing platform. Both class I and class II loci were covered by HLA typing, at four-digit resolution. Typing coverage differed by locus: A, B, C, DRB1 and DQB1 were typed in roughly 620-640 donors, DQA1 in approximately 520, DPA1 in some 600, and DPB1 in approximately 450. Roughly five DR-DQ haplotypes were handled as single units for association and clustering because linkage in the cohort was strong. On average, roughly 240,000 unique TCR beta nucleotide sequences were sequenced per donor among some 420 genotyped donors of the cohort, with roughly 18% of those sequences being non-productive. The paper's findings and limits, for the study overall: A later genetic analysis reported fewer N-insertions in productive TCRs among donors in an Asian-associated ancestry cluster than the roughly 720-donor mean. In a later analysis, HLA-associated TCR beta chains were found to be more clonally expanded and to have lower generation probabilities than equally common non-associated chains. Most CMV-associated TCR beta chains appeared to be HLA-restricted in a later analysis, and the HLA associations seemed to be driven largely by CMV exposure. The sequencing pipeline was judged likely to have produced a cluster of highly shared sequence variants as a technical artifact. In an earlier analysis of over 550 of the donors, most TCR beta V segments were observed in productive rearrangements about 87% or about 30% of the time, broadly matching IMGT annotations. Only TCR beta chains were sequenced in this cohort, and the absence of alpha or paired-chain data limited detectable features. Some IMGT-functional V segments, including TRBV6-2 and TRBV6-3, could not be told apart with the 87-base-pair reads, so those segments were excluded. A further reported finding was that TCR beta sequences accurately predicted the HLA-A and HLA-B alleles for most subjects in the first cohort. Immune exposure information for the cohort was limited to CMV serostatus. According to the authors, the approach could potentially be generalized to other disease states and immunological phenotypes. The classifier was reported to diagnose cytomegalovirus status with high specificity and sensitivity in both the original cohort and the validation cohort. Because HLA typing was unavailable for some donors at each locus, only the typed subset was used in association tests. Linkage disequilibrium might explain the correlated functional status among segregating V segments, but an unknown experimental factor could not be excluded. According to a later analysis, TCR association rates differed among HLA loci, with DRB1 alleles showing the most associated TCRs and HLA-C alleles showing the fewest. Sequencing depth was assumed to be roughly uniform across donors in the presence/absence analyses, though that assumption may not hold. A later analysis associated about 17,000 TCR beta sequences with specific HLA alleles at a false discovery rate of 0.05. Because counts were too low, seventeen rarely observed V segments, including chromosome 9 orphons, were excluded from the earlier analysis of several hundred of the donors. Most TCR sequences were observed very rarely across donors, whereas some public TCRs were present in many individuals. In vitro tests confirmed that a few of the cytomegalovirus-associated TCR beta chains recognize cytomegalovirus antigens. When HLA alleles, especially DR and DQ, strongly co-occurred, TCR associations were difficult to assign to individual alleles. A later analysis reported that several top co-occurrence clusters appeared linked to parvovirus B19, influenza, CMV and Epstein-Barr virus. A later genetic analysis associated a missense DCLRE1C variant with V-gene and J-gene trimming of TCR beta chains, and an independent cohort replicated the association. In the study, 150 to 200 TCR beta chains were listed as associated with cytomegalovirus.

The method was the immunoSEQ multiplex PCR assay. For the multiplex PCR, a mixture combining 60 forward primers for TCR Vbeta segments and 13 reverse primers for TCR Jbeta segments was used. Amplification of the CDR3 region of rearranged TCR beta genes was performed with a multiplex PCR assay on genomic DNA. The amplified TCR beta libraries were sequenced on the Illumina HiSeq System as 87-base-pair reads. In the original analysis: Across the 670 or so repertoires, a later analysis counted some 80 million unique TCR beta chains, approximately 12 million of which were shared by at least two donors. To remove PCR and sequencing errors, raw reads were error-corrected and collapsed into unique sequences using a nearest-neighbor algorithm that merged closely related sequences. Alignment of CDR3 sequences to IMGT reference sequences was used to assign V, D and J gene segments. Each retained sequence needed at least a six-nucleotide match to both a V gene segment and a J gene segment. A rearrangement counted as productive if the CDR3 had no stop codons and remained in frame with V and J, and every other rearrangement counted as non-productive. Following IMGT convention, CDR3 was defined as the stretch from the second conserved V-encoded cysteine up to the conserved J-encoded phenylalanine. Sequences without an unambiguous match to a single V gene segment were excluded from the earlier analysis of 450 to 750 of the donors. An earlier analysis of 450 to 650 of the donors called V segments functional above 56.7% productive rearrangements and segregating when the between-donor standard deviation exceeded 5%. To diagnose cytomegalovirus status from the catalog of TCR beta chain sequences, a statistical classification framework was built. V and J gene assignment, in a later analysis, came from comparing TCR nucleotide sequences with IMGT/GENE-DB human TR gene sequences. Using the TCRdist pipeline, a later analysis assigned CDR3 sequences along with most-parsimonious VDJ recombination scenarios. A later analysis defined each TCR beta chain by its CDR3 amino acid sequence plus V-gene family, and excluded reads lacking a unique V-gene family. In a later analysis, approximately 590 highly shared, low-generation-probability nucleotide sequences were removed to address suspected cross-contamination and a sequencing artifact. A later analysis calculated a clonal expansion index for each public chain from normalized within-repertoire ranks of inferred template counts. Generation probabilities in a later analysis came from a VDJ recombination model fitted to out-of-frame rearrangements, and those results were checked against IGoR. In a later analysis, hypergeometric tests were used to score TCR-TCR, TCR-HLA and TCR-CMV co-occurrence, with a repertoire-size bias correction applied to TCR pairs. A later analysis estimated false discovery rates by permuting HLA or CMV assignments 20 times. A later analysis grouped co-occurring TCRs with DBSCAN, adding TCRdist sequence similarity when clustering within HLA-allele-positive subsets. Co-occurrence clustering excluded repertoires with fewer than 30,000 or more than 120,000 public chains, plus five with anomalous nucleotide sharing. As stored in TCRdb, this immuneACCESS dataset retains in-frame rearrangements with V and J assigned. A fraction of the clones does not appear; measured against another copy, unresolved V genes explain less than half of the discrepancy, and the remainder lacks a known reason. For V, J and clone size, that table is used; D and trimming come from the DNA. This sample's listing comprises about 160,000 clones. Clones ranked in the top ten supply roughly 1.3% of the sample.

Comment on this clone: This receptor's antigen is unknown.

V and J are truncated by 2 bases and 2 bases respectively, leaving an intervening sequence of 13 bases. The CDR3 starts with the cysteine, ends with the phenylalanine, and has 16 residues. The CDR3 DNA has 48 bases and is translated from base 1. The germline V gene gives CDR1 as SGHRS and CDR2 as YFSETQ. The cohort comprised 670 or so healthy bone marrow donors. Cohort members were all nominally healthy when sampled, although unrecorded immune exposures were likely present. The donor was CMV seronegative and belonged to the group of 350 or so seronegative cohort members. A peripheral blood sample was collected from each donor, and TCR beta sequencing was performed on peripheral blood mononuclear cells. Genomic DNA was extracted from the blood cell samples with the Qiagen DNeasy Blood Extraction Kit.

Sequencing input: PBMCs. The receptor was isolated from an older woman in good health and CMV-seronegative. The rearranged chain carries TRBV5-1 and TRBJ2-2, with a tentative D gene TRBD2 over 7 matching bases. The CDR3 amino acid sequence is: CASSLEAGANTGELFF. The DNA is as follows: TGCGCCAGCAGCTTAGAGGCGGGGGCCAACACCGGGGAGCTGTTTTTT.